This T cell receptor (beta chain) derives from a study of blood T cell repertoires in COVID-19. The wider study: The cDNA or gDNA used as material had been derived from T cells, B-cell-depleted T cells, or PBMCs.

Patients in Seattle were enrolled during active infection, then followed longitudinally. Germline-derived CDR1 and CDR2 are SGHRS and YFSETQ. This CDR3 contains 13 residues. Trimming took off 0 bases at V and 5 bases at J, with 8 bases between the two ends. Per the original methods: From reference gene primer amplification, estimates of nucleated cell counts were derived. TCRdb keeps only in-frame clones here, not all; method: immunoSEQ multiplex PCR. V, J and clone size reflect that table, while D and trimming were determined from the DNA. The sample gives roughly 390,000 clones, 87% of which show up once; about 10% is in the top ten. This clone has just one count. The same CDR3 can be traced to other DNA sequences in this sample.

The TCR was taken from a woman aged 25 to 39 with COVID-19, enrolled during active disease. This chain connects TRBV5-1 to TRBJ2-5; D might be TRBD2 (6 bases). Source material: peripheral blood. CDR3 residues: CASSLGRAETQYF. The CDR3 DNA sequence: TGCGCCAGCAGCTTGGGGAGGGCCGAGACCCAGTACTTC.